This T cell receptor (beta chain) emerged from a study of shared clonotypes between healthy human individuals. Naive CD8 cells lacked CD45RO, underwent positive selection for CCR7 and left out terminally differentiated effector memory CD45RA+ cells. This clone was picked up one time. Measured with immunoSEQ multiplex PCR; TCRdb has only the in-frame clones, and not every one. The sample comprises roughly 890,000 clones, 80% to 95% of which are singletons, and 24% rests with the top ten. V gave up 5 bases and J gave up 4 bases, with 11 bases separating them. The CDR3 loop spans 13 amino acids. Per the germline V gene, CDR1 is PRHDT and CDR2 is FYEKMQ (reference sequence).

Sequencing was done on a sample of naive CD8+ T cells sorted from blood. This chain joins TRBV13 and TRBJ1-1, with a possible D match to TRBD1 (6 bases). The sequence came from a man between 25 and 39 years old in good health. DNA of the CDR3: TGTGCCAGCAGCCCCAACAGGGCCACTGAAGCTTTCTTT. Encoded protein: CASSPNRATEAFF.